This T cell receptor (beta chain) originates from a study of blood T cell repertoires in COVID-19. Overall study context: Sources were T cells, B-cell-depleted T cells, or PBMCs; the material itself was cDNA or gDNA.

As processed by the authors: Amplification of reference gene primers was used by the study to estimate nucleated cell counts. Some clones are missing from TCRdb's copy, which holds only in-frame ones; the method was immunoSEQ multiplex PCR. That table supplies the V and J calls and clone size; D and trimming were determined from the DNA. The sample has a few hundred thousand clones; roughly nine tenths are singletons. Sequencing was done on a sample of peripheral blood. The clonotype originates from a woman aged 40 to 55 who had recovered from COVID-19.

Here the CDR3 DNA reads TGTGCCGAAGGCGGGACAGGGCCCGAGGATACGCAGTATTTT. It translates to CAEGGTGPEDTQYF. The V and J genes are TRBV7-2 and TRBJ2-3; 9 bases fit TRBD1. This CDR3 contains 14 residues. The germline gives CDR1 SGHTA, CDR2 FQGNSA. J gave up 6 bases and V 11 bases, and 12 bases lay outside the gene matches.